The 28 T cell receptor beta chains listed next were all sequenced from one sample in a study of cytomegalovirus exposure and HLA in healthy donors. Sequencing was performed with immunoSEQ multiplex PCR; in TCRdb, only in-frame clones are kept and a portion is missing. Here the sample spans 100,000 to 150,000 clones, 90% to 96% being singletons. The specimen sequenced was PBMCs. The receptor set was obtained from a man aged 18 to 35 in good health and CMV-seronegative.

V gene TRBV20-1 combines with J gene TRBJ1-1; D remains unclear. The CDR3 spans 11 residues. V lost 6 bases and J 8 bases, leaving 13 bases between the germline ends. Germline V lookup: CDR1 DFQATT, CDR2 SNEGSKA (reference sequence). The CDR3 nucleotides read TGCAGTGCCCAAGACACCGCAGAAGCTTTCTTT. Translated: CSAQDTAEAFF.

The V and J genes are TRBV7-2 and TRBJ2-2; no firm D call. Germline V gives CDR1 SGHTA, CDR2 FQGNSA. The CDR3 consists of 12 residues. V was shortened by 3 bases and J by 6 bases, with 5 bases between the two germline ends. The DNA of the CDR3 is TGTGCCAGCAGCTTGCGATCCGGGGAGCTGTTTTTT. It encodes CASSLRSGELFF. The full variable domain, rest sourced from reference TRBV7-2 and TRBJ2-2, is GAGVSQSPSNKVTEKGKDVELRCDPISGHTALYWYRQSLGQGLEFLIYFQGNSAPDKSGLPSDRFSAERTGGSVSTLTIQRTQQEDSAVYLCASSLRSGELFFGEGSRLTVL.

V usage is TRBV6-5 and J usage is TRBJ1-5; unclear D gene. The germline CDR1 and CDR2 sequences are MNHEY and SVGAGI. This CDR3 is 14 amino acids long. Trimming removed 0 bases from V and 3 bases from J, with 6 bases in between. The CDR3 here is CASSYSAVNQPQHF. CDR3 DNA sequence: TGTGCCAGCAGTTACTCGGCGGTCAATCAGCCCCAGCATTTT.

CDR3 nucleotide sequence: TGTGCAAGTCGCTTGGGCACTCCAGAGACCCAGTACTTC. Protein product: CASRLGTPETQYF. V and J are TRBV12-2 and TRBJ2-5; the listed D gene, TRBD1, was not tested against the DNA. TRBV12-2 is shown as a pseudogene. The CDR3 contains 13 residues.

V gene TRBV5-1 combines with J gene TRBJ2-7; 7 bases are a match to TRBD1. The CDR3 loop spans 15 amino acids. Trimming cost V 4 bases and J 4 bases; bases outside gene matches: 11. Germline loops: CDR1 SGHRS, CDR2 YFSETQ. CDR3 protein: CASSTGTAPRYEQYF. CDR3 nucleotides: TGCGCCAGCAGCACCGGGACAGCTCCCCGATACGAGCAGTACTTC.

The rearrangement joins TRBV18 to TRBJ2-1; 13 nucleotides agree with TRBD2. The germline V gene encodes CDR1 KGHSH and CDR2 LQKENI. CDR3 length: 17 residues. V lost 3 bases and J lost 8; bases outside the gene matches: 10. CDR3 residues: CASSPEGLAGEVYEQFF. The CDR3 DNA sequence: TGTGCCAGCTCACCGGAAGGACTAGCGGGAGAGGTATATGAGCAGTTCTTC.

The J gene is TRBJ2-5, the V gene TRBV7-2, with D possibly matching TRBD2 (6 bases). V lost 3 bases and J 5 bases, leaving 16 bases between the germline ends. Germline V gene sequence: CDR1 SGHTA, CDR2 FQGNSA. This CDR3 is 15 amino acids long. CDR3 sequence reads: CASSFDRRRAETQYF. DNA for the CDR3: TGTGCCAGCAGCTTCGACCGACGGAGGGCGGAGACCCAGTACTTC.

CDR3 DNA sequence: TGTGCCAGCAGCTCCGGGACTCGGACCGGGGAGCTGTTTTTT. This encodes CASSSGTRTGELFF. V and J are TRBV5-5 and TRBJ2-2; the D gene is possibly TRBD2 (6 bases). This CDR3 is built from 14 residues. V was pared by 3 bases and J by 5 bases, with 11 bases between. The germline V gene has CDR1 SGHKS and CDR2 YYEKEE (reference sequence).

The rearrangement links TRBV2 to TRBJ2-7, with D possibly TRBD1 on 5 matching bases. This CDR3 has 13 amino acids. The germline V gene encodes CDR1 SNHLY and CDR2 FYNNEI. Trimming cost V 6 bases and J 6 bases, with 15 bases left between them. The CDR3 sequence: CASRTEGFSEQYF. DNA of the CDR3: TGTGCCAGCAGGACAGAAGGTTTTTCCGAGCAGTACTTC.

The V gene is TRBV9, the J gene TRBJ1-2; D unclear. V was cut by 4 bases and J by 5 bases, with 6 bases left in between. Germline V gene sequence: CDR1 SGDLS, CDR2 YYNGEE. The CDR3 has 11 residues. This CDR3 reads CASSSQYGYTF. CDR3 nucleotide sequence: TGTGCCAGCAGCTCACAGTATGGCTACACCTTC.

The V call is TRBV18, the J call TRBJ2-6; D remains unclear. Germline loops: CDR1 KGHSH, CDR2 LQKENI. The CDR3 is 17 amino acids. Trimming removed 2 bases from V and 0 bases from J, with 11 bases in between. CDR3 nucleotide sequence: TGTGCCAGCTCACCAACCACCCTACGCTCTGGGGCCAACGTCCTGACTTTC. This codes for CASSPTTLRSGANVLTF.

The CDR3 is CASSNRDINQPQHF. CDR3 DNA: TGTGCCAGTAGTAACCGGGACATCAATCAGCCCCAGCATTTT. This chain links TRBV19 with TRBJ1-5, with D perhaps TRBD1 (6 bases). Germline-derived CDR1 and CDR2 are LNHDA and SQIVND (reference sequence). The length of the CDR3 is 14 residues. The V and J ends lost 4 bases and 3 bases respectively, with 10 bases between them.

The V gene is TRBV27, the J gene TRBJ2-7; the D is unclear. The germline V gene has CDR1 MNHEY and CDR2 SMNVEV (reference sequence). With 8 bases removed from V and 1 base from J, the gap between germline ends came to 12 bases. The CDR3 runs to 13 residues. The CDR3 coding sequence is TGTGCCAGCCTAGATTCGGGTTCCTACGAGCAGTACTTC. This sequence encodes CASLDSGSYEQYF.

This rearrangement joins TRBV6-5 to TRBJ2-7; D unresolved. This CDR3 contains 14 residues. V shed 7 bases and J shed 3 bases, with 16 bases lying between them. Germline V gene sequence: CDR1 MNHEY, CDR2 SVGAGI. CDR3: CASTSSIRGYEQYF. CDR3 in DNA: TGTGCCAGCACCTCCAGTATCCGAGGCTACGAGCAGTACTTC.

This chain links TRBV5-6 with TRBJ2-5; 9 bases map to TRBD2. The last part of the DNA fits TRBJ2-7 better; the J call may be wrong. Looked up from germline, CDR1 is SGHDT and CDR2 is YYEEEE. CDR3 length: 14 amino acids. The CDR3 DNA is TGTGCCAGCAGCTTGGCAGCGGGAGGCTCCGAGCAGTACTTC. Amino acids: CASSLAAGGSEQYF.

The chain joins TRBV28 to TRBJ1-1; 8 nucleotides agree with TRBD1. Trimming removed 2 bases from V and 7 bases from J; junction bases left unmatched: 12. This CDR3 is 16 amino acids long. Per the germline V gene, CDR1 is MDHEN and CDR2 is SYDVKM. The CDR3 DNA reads TGTGCCAGCAGTTTAGCGGGGGGGACAGGAAGGGGTGAAGCTTTCTTT. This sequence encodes CASSLAGGTGRGEAFF. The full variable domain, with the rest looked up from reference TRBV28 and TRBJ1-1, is DVKVTQSSRYLVKRTGEKVFLECVQDMDHENMFWYRQDPGLGLRLIYFSYDVKMKEKGDIPEGYSVSREKKERFSLILESASTNQTSMYLCASSLAGGTGRGEAFFGQGTRLTVV.

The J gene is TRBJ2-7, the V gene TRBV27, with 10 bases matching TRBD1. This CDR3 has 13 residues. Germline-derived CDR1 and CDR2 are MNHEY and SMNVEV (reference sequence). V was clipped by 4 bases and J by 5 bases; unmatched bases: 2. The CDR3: CASSWTGGDEQYF. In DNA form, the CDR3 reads TGTGCCAGCAGTTGGACAGGGGGGGACGAGCAGTACTTC.

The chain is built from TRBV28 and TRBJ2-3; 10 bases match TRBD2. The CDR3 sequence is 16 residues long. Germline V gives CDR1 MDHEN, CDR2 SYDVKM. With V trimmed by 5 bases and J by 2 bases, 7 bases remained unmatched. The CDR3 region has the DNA TGTGCCAGCAGTCAGACTAGCGGGTATCTCACAGATACGCAGTATTTT. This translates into CASSQTSGYLTDTQYF. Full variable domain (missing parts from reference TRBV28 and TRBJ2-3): DVKVTQSSRYLVKRTGEKVFLECVQDMDHENMFWYRQDPGLGLRLIYFSYDVKMKEKGDIPEGYSVSREKKERFSLILESASTNQTSMYLCASSQTSGYLTDTQYFGPGTRLTVL.

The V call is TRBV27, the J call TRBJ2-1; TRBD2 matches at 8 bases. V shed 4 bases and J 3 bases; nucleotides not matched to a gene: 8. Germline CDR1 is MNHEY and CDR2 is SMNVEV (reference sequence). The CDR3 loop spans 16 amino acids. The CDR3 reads CASSSASGSLYNEQFF. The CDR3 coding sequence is TGTGCCAGCAGTTCAGCCAGCGGGAGCCTCTACAATGAGCAGTTCTTC.

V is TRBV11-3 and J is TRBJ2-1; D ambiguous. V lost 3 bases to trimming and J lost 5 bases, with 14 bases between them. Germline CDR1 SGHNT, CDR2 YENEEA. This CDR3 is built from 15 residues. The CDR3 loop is CASSLGLPLNNEQFF. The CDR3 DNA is TGTGCCAGCAGCTTGGGCCTCCCCTTGAACAATGAGCAGTTCTTC.

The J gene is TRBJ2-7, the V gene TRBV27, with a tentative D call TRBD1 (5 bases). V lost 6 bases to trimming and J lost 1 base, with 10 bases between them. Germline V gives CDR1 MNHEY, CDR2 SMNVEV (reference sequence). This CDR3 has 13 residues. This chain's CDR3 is CASSWTPSYEQYF. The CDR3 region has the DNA TGTGCCAGCAGCTGGACACCTTCCTACGAGCAGTACTTC.

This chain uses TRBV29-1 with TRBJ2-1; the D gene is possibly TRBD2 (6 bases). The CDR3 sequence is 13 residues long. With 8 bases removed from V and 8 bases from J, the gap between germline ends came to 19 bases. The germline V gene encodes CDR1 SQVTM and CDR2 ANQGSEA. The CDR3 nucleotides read TGCAGCATAGGGACCGGGAGAGTGGATGAGCAGTTCTTC. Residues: CSIGTGRVDEQFF.

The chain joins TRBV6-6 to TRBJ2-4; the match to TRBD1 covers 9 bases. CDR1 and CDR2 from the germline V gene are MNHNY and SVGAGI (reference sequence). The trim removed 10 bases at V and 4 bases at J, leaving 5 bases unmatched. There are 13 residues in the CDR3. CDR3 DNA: TGTGCCATCTCCGACAGGGGGAAAAACATTCAGTACTTC. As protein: CAISDRGKNIQYF.

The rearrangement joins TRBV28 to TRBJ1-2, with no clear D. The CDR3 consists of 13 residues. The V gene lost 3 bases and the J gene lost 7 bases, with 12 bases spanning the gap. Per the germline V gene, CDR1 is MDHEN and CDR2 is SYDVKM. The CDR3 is CASSFILTGGYTF. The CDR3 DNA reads TGTGCCAGCAGTTTTATTCTTACCGGTGGCTACACCTTC.

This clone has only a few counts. CDR3 DNA sequence: TGTGCCAGCAGTGACGGACAGGGGCATGGCTACACCTTC. Protein: CASSDGQGHGYTF. This chain uses TRBV25-1 with TRBJ1-2; TRBD1 matches 9 bases. This CDR3 has 13 residues. The V segment lost 3 bases and the J segment 6 bases; nucleotides outside the gene matches: 2. Germline V gene lookup returns CDR1 MGHDK and CDR2 SYGVNS.

The CDR3 DNA follows: TGTGCCTGGGGGGCAGGGAGGGGGATCTACGAGCAGTACTTC. It is translated as CAWGAGRGIYEQYF. V gene TRBV30 combines with J gene TRBJ2-7, with D perhaps TRBD2 (7 bases). This CDR3 has 14 amino acids. The ends were cut back, 5 bases at V and 3 bases at J, with 17 bases in the middle. Germline loops: CDR1 GTSNPN, CDR2 SVGIG (reference sequence).

As DNA, the CDR3 is TGTGCCAGCAGCCTGGCTAGCGGGAGCCCCATGTCCTACGAGCAGTACTTC. Translation gives CASSLASGSPMSYEQYF. The V gene is TRBV11-3, the J gene TRBJ2-7; 10 bases are a match to TRBD2. V lost 5 bases, J lost 1 base, and 11 bases stayed unmatched. This CDR3 contains 17 residues. Germline-derived CDR1 and CDR2 are SGHNT and YENEEA.

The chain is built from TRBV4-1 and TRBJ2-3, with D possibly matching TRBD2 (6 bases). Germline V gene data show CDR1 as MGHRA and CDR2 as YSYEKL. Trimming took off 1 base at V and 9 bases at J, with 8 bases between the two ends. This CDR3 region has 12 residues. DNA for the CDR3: TGCGCCAGCAGCCAAGGGGCGGGGACGCAGTATTTT. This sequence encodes CASSQGAGTQYF.